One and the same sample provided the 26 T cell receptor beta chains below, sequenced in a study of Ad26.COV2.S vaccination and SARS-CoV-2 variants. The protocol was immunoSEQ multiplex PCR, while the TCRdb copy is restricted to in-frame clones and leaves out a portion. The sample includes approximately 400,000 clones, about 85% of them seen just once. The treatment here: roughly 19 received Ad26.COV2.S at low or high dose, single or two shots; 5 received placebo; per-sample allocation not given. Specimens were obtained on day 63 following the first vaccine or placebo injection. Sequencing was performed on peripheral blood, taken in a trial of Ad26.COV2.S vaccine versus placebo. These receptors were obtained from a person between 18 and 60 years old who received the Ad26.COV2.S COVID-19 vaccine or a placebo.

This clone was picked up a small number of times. The CDR3 loop reads CASKGQGTRPEGNTIYF. Here the CDR3 DNA reads TGTGCCAGCAAGGGACAGGGGACACGTCCGGAGGGAAACACCATATATTTT. This chain joins TRBV3-1 (or the pseudogene TRBV3-2) and TRBJ1-3, with 10 bases matching TRBD1. The germline V gene encodes CDR1 LGHDT and CDR2 YNNKEL (reference sequence). The CDR3 runs 17 residues. The trim removed 7 bases at V and 4 bases at J, leaving 13 bases unmatched.

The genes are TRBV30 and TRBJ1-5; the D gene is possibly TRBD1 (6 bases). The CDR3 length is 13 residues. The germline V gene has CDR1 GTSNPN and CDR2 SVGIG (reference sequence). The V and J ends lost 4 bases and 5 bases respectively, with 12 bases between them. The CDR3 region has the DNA TGTGCCTGGACACCGGACAGCCATCAGCCCCAGCATTTT. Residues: CAWTPDSHQPQHF.

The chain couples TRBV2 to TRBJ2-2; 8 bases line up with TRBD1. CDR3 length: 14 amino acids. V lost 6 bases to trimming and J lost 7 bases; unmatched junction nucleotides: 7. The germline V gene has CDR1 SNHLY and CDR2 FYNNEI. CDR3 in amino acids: CASSADRAGGELFF. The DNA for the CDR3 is TGTGCCAGCAGCGCGGACAGGGCGGGCGGGGAGCTGTTTTTT.

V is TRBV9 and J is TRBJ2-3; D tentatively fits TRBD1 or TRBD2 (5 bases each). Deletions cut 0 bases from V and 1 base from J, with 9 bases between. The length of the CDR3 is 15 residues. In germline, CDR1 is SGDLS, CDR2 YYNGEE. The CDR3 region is CASSVGGSGTDTQYF. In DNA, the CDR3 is TGTGCCAGCAGCGTAGGGGGGTCGGGCACAGATACGCAGTATTTT.

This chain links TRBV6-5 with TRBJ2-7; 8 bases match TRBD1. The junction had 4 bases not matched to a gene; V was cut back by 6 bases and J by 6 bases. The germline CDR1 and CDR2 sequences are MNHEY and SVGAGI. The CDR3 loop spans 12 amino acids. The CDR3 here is CASSSTGGEQYF. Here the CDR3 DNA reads TGTGCCAGCAGCTCCACAGGGGGCGAGCAGTACTTC.

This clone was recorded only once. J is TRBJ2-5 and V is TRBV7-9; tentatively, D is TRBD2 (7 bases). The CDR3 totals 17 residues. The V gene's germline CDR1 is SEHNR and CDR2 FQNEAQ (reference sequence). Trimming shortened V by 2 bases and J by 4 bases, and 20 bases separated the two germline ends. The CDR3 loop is CASSLRRGVAGAETQYF. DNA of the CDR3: TGTGCCAGCAGCTTAAGGAGGGGTGTGGCGGGGGCAGAGACCCAGTACTTC.

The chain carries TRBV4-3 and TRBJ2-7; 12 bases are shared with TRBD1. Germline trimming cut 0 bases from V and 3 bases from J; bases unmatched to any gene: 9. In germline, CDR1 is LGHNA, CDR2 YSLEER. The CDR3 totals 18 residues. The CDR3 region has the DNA TGCGCCAGCAGCCAAGATCGCTCGGGGACAGGGGGCATCTACGAGCAGTACTTC. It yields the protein CASSQDRSGTGGIYEQYF.

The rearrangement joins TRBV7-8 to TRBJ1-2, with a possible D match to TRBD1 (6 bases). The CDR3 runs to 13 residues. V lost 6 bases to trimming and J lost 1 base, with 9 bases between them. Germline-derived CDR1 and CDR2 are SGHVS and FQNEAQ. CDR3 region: CASSQQGNYGYTF. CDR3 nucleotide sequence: TGTGCCAGCAGTCAACAGGGTAACTATGGCTACACCTTC.

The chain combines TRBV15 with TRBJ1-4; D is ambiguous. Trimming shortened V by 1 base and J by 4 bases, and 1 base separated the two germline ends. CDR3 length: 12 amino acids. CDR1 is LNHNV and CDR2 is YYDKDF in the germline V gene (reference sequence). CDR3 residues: CATSRVNEKLFF. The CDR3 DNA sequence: TGTGCCACCAGCAGAGTTAATGAAAAACTGTTTTTT. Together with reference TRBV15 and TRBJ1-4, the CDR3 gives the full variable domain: DAMVIQNPRYQVTQFGKPVTLSCSQTLNHNVMYWYQQKSSQAPKLLFHYYDKDFNNEADTPDNFQSRRPNTSFCFLDIRSPGLGDTAMYLCATSRVNEKLFFGSGTQLSVL.

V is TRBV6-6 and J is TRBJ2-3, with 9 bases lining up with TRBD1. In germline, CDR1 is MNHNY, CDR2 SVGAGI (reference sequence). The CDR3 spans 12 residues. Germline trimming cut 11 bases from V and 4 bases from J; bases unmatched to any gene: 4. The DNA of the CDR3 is TGTGCCTCAAGACAGGGGGCAGATACGCAGTATTTT. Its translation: CASRQGADTQYF.

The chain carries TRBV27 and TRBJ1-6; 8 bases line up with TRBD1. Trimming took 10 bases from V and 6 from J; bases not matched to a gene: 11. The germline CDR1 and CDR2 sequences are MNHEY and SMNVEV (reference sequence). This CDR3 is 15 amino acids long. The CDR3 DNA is TGTGCCAACACCCAAAGACAGGGGACTAATTCACCCCTCCACTTT. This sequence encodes CANTQRQGTNSPLHF.

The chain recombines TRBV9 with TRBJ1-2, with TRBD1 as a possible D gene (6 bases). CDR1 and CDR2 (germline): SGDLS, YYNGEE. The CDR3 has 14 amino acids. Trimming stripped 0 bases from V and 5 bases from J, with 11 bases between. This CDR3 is CASSVGGAGYGYTF. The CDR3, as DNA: TGTGCCAGCAGCGTAGGGGGGGCTGGATATGGCTACACCTTC. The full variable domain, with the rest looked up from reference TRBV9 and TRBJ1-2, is DSGVTQTPKHLITATGQRVTLRCSPRSGDLSVYWYQQSLDQGLQFLIQYYNGEERAKGNILERFSAQQFPDLHSELNLSSLELGDSALYFCASSVGGAGYGYTFGSGTRLTVV.

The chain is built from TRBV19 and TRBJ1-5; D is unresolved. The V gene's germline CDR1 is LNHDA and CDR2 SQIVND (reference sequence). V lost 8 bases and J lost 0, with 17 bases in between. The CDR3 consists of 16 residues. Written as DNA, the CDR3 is TGTGCCAGTGGTCGGCAGGAGATACATAGCAATCAGCCCCAGCATTTT. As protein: CASGRQEIHSNQPQHF.

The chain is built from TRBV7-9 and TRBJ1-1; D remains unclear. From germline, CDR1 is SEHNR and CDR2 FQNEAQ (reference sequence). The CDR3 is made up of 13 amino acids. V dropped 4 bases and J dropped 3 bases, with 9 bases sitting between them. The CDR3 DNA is TGTGCCAGCAGCTCCGCCGTTTACACTGAAGCTTTCTTT. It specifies CASSSAVYTEAFF.

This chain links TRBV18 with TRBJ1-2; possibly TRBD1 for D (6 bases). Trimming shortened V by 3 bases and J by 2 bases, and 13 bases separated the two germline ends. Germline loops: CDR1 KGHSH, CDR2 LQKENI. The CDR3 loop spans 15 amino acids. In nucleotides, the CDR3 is TGTGCCAGCTCACCTCTATCCCAGGGGAACTATGGCTACACCTTC. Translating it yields CASSPLSQGNYGYTF.

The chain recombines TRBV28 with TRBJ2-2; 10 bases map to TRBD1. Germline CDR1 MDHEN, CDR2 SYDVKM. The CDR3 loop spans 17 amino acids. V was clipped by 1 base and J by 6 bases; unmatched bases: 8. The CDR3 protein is CASSLYHGTGVSGELFF. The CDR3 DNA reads TGTGCCAGCAGTTTATACCACGGGACAGGGGTTTCCGGGGAGCTGTTTTTT.

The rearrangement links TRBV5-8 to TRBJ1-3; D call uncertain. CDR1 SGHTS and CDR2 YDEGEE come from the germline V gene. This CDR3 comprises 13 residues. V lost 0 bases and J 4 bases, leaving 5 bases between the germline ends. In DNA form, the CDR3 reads TGTGCCAGCAGCTTGGCGAAGGGAAACACCATATATTTT. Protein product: CASSLAKGNTIYF.

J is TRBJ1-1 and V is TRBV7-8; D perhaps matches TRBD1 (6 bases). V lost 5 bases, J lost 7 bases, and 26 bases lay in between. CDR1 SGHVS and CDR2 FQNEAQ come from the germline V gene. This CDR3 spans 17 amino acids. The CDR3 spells CASSPRGGAGSLSEAFF. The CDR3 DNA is TGTGCCAGCAGCCCCCGAGGGGGGGCGGGGTCCCTCAGTGAAGCTTTCTTT.

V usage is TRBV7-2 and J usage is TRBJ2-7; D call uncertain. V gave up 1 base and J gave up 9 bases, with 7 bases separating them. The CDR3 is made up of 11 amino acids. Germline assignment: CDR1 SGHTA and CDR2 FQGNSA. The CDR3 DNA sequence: TGTGCCAGCAGCTTAGGGGAATGGCAGTACTTC. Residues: CASSLGEWQYF.

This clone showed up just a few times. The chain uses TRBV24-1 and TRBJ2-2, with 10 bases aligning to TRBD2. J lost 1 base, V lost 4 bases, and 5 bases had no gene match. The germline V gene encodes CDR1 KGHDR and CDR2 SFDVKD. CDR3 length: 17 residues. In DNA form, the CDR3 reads TGTGCCACCAGTGACCGAGGACTAGCGGAGAACACCGGGGAGCTGTTTTTT. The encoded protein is CATSDRGLAENTGELFF.

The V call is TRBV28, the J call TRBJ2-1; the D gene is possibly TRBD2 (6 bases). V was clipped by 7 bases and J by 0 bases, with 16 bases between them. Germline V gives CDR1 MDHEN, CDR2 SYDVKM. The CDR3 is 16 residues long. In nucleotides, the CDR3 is TGTGCCAGCATCACCCACGGGAGAACCTCCTACAATGAGCAGTTCTTC. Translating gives CASITHGRTSYNEQFF.

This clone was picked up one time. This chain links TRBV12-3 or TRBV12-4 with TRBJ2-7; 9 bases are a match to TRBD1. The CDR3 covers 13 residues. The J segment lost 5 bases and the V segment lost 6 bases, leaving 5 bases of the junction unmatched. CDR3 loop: CASRQTGGDEQYF. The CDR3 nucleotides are TGTGCCAGCAGACAGACAGGGGGAGACGAGCAGTACTTC.

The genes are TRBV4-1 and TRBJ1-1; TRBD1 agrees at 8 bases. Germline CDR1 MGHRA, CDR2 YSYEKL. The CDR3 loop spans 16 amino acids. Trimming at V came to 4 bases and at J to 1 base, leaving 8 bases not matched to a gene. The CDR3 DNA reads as TGCGCCAGCAGCCGGGGACAGGCGCGGCCGAACACTGAAGCTTTCTTT. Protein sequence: CASSRGQARPNTEAFF.

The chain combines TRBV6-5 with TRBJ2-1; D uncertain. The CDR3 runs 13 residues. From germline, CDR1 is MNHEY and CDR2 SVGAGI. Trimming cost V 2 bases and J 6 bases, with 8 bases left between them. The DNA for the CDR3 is TGTGCCAGCAGTTACATGGTTGGCAATGAGCAGTTCTTC. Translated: CASSYMVGNEQFF.

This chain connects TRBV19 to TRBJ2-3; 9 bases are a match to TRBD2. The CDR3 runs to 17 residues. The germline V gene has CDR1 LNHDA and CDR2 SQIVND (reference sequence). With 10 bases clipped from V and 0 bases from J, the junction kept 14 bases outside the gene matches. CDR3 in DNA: TGTGCCACCTCAAAGAGGTCTAGCGGGGTGAGCACAGATACGCAGTATTTT. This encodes CATSKRSSGVSTDTQYF.

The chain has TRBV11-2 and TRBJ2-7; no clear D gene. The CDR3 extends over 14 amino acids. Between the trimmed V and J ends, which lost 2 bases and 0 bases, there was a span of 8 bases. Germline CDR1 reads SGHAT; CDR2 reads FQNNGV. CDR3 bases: TGTGCCAGCAGCTTATCGGACGGCTCCTACGAGCAGTACTTC. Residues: CASSLSDGSYEQYF.